A selection of T cell receptor beta chains follows, all from one sample in a study of prognosis after radiotherapy for stage I lung cancer. In TCRdb, the multiplex PCR reads were re-called with MiXCR into one record per CDR3 protein. The sample has about 34,000 distinct CDR3 sequences, under 40% seen once. The sequencing here drew on PBMCs, taken before or after stereotactic body radiation therapy (not recorded which). The receptors stem from a donor over 45 with non-small cell lung cancer. The CDR3 runs from the conserved cysteine through the conserved F or W. A D gene is named only where the DNA matches it firmly. The listing skips clone size in some rows; elsewhere it reads once, few, many or a size class.

CDR3aa: CASSLSGRGQETQYF
CDR3nt: TGTGCCAGCAGTTTGAGCGGGAGAGGCCAAGAGACCCAGTACTTC
j_gene: TRBJ2-5
v_gene: TRBV28
abundance: many
d_gene: TRBD2

CDR3aa: CASSASGRNTGELFF
CDR3nt: TGTGCCAGTAGCGCTAGCGGGAGAAACACCGGGGAGCTGTTTTTT
j_gene: TRBJ2-2
v_gene: TRBV19
abundance: many
d_gene: TRBD2

CDR3aa: CAWSQTVSNQPQHF
CDR3nt: TGTGCCTGGAGCCAAACAGTTAGCAATCAGCCCCAGCATTTT
j_gene: TRBJ1-5
v_gene: TRBV30
abundance: many
d_gene: .

CDR3aa: CASSRGEAELRETQYF
CDR3nt: TGTGCCAGCAGCCGGGGGGAGGCGGAGCTCCGAGAGACCCAGTACTTC
j_gene: TRBJ2-5
v_gene: TRBV13
abundance: many
d_gene: TRBD2

CDR3aa: CASSLVRGIVELFF
CDR3nt: TGTGCCAGCAGTTTGGTCAGGGGTATCGTGGAGCTGTTTTTT
j_gene: TRBJ2-2
v_gene: TRBV12-3/TRBV12-4
abundance: .
d_gene: .

CDR3aa: CASSPRQGNEQFF
CDR3nt: TGTGCCAGCAGCCCCAGACAGGGCAATGAGCAGTTCTTC
j_gene: TRBJ2-1
v_gene: TRBV7-9
abundance: .
d_gene: TRBD1

CDR3aa: CASSEAGVGSEKLFF
CDR3nt: TGTGCCAGCAGTGAAGCAGGGGTGGGAAGTGAAAAACTGTTTTTT
j_gene: TRBJ1-4
v_gene: TRBV6-1
abundance: many
d_gene: .

CDR3aa: CASSEALGESPPHF
CDR3nt: TGTGCCAGCAGTGAAGCATTGGGGGAATCACCACCCCACTTT
j_gene: TRBJ1-6
v_gene: TRBV6-1
abundance: .
d_gene: .

CDR3aa: CSVTTETYEQYF
CDR3nt: TGCAGCGTCACGACAGAGACCTACGAGCAGTACTTC
j_gene: TRBJ2-7
v_gene: TRBV29-1
abundance: many
d_gene: .

CDR3aa: CSAVTSGSTDTQYF
CDR3nt: TGCAGTGCTGTGACTAGCGGGAGCACAGATACGCAGTATTTT
j_gene: TRBJ2-3
v_gene: TRBV20-1
abundance: many
d_gene: TRBD2

CDR3aa: CASSTRTGGPTGELFF
CDR3nt: TGTGCCAGCAGCACACGGACAGGGGGCCCCACCGGGGAGCTGTTTTTT
j_gene: TRBJ2-2
v_gene: TRBV13
abundance: many
d_gene: TRBD1

CDR3aa: CASSDRLDMSDTQYF
CDR3nt: TGTGCCAGCAGCGACCGACTGGACATGTCAGATACGCAGTATTTT
j_gene: TRBJ2-3
v_gene: TRBV11-3
abundance: many
d_gene: .

CDR3aa: CASSPSTGTAEADTQYF
CDR3nt: TGTGCCAGCAGTCCCTCCACCGGGACAGCCGAGGCAGATACGCAGTATTTT
j_gene: TRBJ2-3
v_gene: TRBV28
abundance: many
d_gene: TRBD1

CDR3aa: CAWTSASSYNEQFF
CDR3nt: TGTGCCTGGACCAGCGCAAGCTCCTACAATGAGCAGTTCTTC
j_gene: TRBJ2-1
v_gene: TRBV30
abundance: .
d_gene: .

CDR3aa: CASMMGQGGSSSYEQYF
CDR3nt: TGTGCCAGCATGATGGGACAAGGGGGCTCCAGCTCCTACGAGCAGTACTTC
j_gene: TRBJ2-7
v_gene: TRBV6-1
abundance: .
d_gene: TRBD1

CDR3aa: CASSQGGGYGYTF
CDR3nt: TGCGCCAGCAGCCAAGGCGGGGGATATGGCTACACCTTC
j_gene: TRBJ1-2
v_gene: TRBV4-1
abundance: .
d_gene: .

CDR3aa: CSATSTDTQYF
CDR3nt: TGCAGTGCCACTAGCACAGATACGCAGTATTTT
j_gene: TRBJ2-3
v_gene: TRBV20-1
abundance: many
d_gene: .

CDR3aa: CASSAYSNQPQHF
CDR3nt: TGTGCCAGCAGTGCTTATAGCAATCAGCCCCAGCATTTT
j_gene: TRBJ1-5
v_gene: TRBV2
abundance: many
d_gene: .

CDR3aa: CASSSRVDRAVDTQYF
CDR3nt: TGCGCCAGCAGCTCTCGGGTGGACAGGGCAGTAGATACGCAGTATTTT
j_gene: TRBJ2-3
v_gene: TRBV5-1
abundance: many
d_gene: TRBD1

CDR3aa: CSARDTSGRVHEQYF
CDR3nt: TGCAGTGCTAGAGATACGAGCGGGAGGGTCCACGAGCAGTACTTC
j_gene: TRBJ2-7
v_gene: TRBV20-1
abundance: many
d_gene: TRBD2

CDR3aa: CASRYRQGARQPQHF
CDR3nt: TGTGCCAGCAGATACCGACAGGGGGCGCGACAGCCCCAGCATTTT
j_gene: TRBJ1-5
v_gene: TRBV7-9
abundance: many
d_gene: TRBD1

CDR3aa: CSARGLGGGETDTQYF
CDR3nt: TGCAGTGCTAGGGGCCTGGGCGGGGGCGAAACAGATACGCAGTATTTT
j_gene: TRBJ2-3
v_gene: TRBV20-1
abundance: many
d_gene: .

CDR3aa: CSASPGTGTDTQYF
CDR3nt: TGCAGTGCTAGCCCGGGGACCGGCACAGATACGCAGTATTTT
j_gene: TRBJ2-3
v_gene: TRBV20-1
abundance: .
d_gene: .

CDR3aa: CATSDGATGDDTDTQYF
CDR3nt: TGTGCCACCAGTGATGGGGCGACAGGGGACGACACAGATACGCAGTATTTT
j_gene: TRBJ2-3
v_gene: TRBV24-1
abundance: .
d_gene: TRBD1

CDR3aa: CASSQGRWSGETQYF
CDR3nt: TGTGCCAGCTCACAGGGGCGATGGTCGGGAGAGACCCAGTACTTC
j_gene: TRBJ2-5
v_gene: TRBV18
abundance: many
d_gene: .

CDR3aa: CSAPGPSGSFHINEQFF
CDR3nt: TGCAGTGCCCCGGGCCCTAGCGGGTCCTTTCATATCAATGAGCAGTTCTTC
j_gene: TRBJ2-1
v_gene: TRBV20-1
abundance: many
d_gene: TRBD2

CDR3aa: CASSLARTGGTSPLHF
CDR3nt: TGTGCCAGCAGTTTAGCCCGTACAGGAGGTACTTCACCCCTCCACTTT
j_gene: TRBJ1-6
v_gene: TRBV27
abundance: medium-sized
d_gene: .

CDR3aa: CASSSAGESQYF
CDR3nt: TGTGCCAGCAGTTCCGCGGGAGAATCGCAGTATTTT
j_gene: TRBJ2-3
v_gene: TRBV12-3/TRBV12-4
abundance: many
d_gene: TRBD2

CDR3aa: CATEDLTDTQYF
CDR3nt: TGTGCCACGGAGGATCTCACAGATACGCAGTATTTT
j_gene: TRBJ2-3
v_gene: TRBV28
abundance: .
d_gene: .

CDR3aa: CASSISIAGGTDTQYF
CDR3nt: TGTGCCAGCAGTATATCAATAGCGGGGGGCACAGATACGCAGTATTTT
j_gene: TRBJ2-3
v_gene: TRBV6-1
abundance: many
d_gene: TRBD2

CDR3aa: CASSFPGANVLTF
CDR3nt: TGTGCCAGCAGCTTCCCTGGGGCCAACGTCCTGACTTTC
j_gene: TRBJ2-6
v_gene: TRBV7-8
abundance: many
d_gene: .

CDR3aa: CASSQDSYNEQFF
CDR3nt: TGCGCCAGCAGCCAGGACAGTTACAATGAGCAGTTCTTC
j_gene: TRBJ2-1
v_gene: TRBV5-1
abundance: many
d_gene: .

CDR3aa: CASSEAGGQGAWETQYF
CDR3nt: TGTGCCAGCAGTGAAGCGGGAGGACAGGGGGCTTGGGAGACCCAGTACTTC
j_gene: TRBJ2-5
v_gene: TRBV6-1
abundance: many
d_gene: TRBD1

CDR3aa: CASLWGAAQFF
CDR3nt: TGTGCCAGCCTATGGGGGGCCGCGCAGTTCTTC
j_gene: TRBJ2-1
v_gene: TRBV2
abundance: many
d_gene: .

CDR3aa: CASSLELLDYEQYF
CDR3nt: TGTGCCAGCAGCCTCGAGTTGCTAGACTACGAGCAGTACTTC
j_gene: TRBJ2-7
v_gene: TRBV4-2
abundance: many
d_gene: .

CDR3aa: CASTIQQGGPIYF
CDR3nt: TGTGCCAGCACCATCCAACAGGGAGGGCCCATATATTTT
j_gene: TRBJ1-3
v_gene: TRBV12-3/TRBV12-4
abundance: many
d_gene: .

CDR3aa: CASSRILAADTQYF
CDR3nt: TGTGCCAGCAGCCGGATACTAGCGGCAGATACGCAGTATTTT
j_gene: TRBJ2-3
v_gene: TRBV3-1
abundance: many
d_gene: TRBD2

CDR3aa: CASSPGGGDYGYTF
CDR3nt: TGTGCCAGCAGCCCCGGCGGGGGGGACTATGGCTACACCTTC
j_gene: TRBJ1-2
v_gene: TRBV7-9
abundance: many
d_gene: .

CDR3aa: CAGRETEWVYGYTF
CDR3nt: TGTGCCGGCCGGGAAACCGAATGGGTCTATGGCTACACCTTC
j_gene: TRBJ1-2
v_gene: TRBV12-3/TRBV12-4
abundance: many
d_gene: .

CDR3aa: CASSVQDIGGNTIYF
CDR3nt: TGTGCCAGCAGTGTACAGGATATCGGTGGAAACACCATATATTTT
j_gene: TRBJ1-3
v_gene: TRBV6-1
abundance: .
d_gene: .

CDR3aa: CASSPTSGGANVLTF
CDR3nt: TGTGCCAGCAGCCCAACATCGGGGGGGGCCAACGTCCTGACTTTC
j_gene: TRBJ2-6
v_gene: TRBV28
abundance: .
d_gene: .

CDR3aa: CASSRGLRGEQFF
CDR3nt: TGTGCTAGCAGCCGCGGACTTCGTGGTGAGCAGTTCTTC
j_gene: TRBJ2-1
v_gene: TRBV7-7
abundance: many
d_gene: .

CDR3aa: CASSRSGSIREQYF
CDR3nt: TGCGCCAGCAGCCGTAGCGGGAGCATACGCGAGCAGTACTTC
j_gene: TRBJ2-7
v_gene: TRBV5-1
abundance: many
d_gene: TRBD2

CDR3aa: CSGIAGSYGYTF
CDR3nt: TGCAGTGGTATAGCCGGATCCTATGGCTACACCTTC
j_gene: TRBJ1-2
v_gene: TRBV20-1
abundance: .
d_gene: .

CDR3aa: CASSVLGGQNEQFF
CDR3nt: TGTGCCAGCAGCGTCTTGGGGGGGCAAAATGAGCAGTTCTTC
j_gene: TRBJ2-1
v_gene: TRBV9
abundance: few
d_gene: .

CDR3aa: CSVSSGVAAELFF
CDR3nt: TGCAGTGTGTCGTCGGGAGTCGCCGCGGAGCTGTTTTTT
j_gene: TRBJ2-2
v_gene: TRBV20-1
abundance: .
d_gene: .

CDR3aa: CASTQGTFSPLHF
CDR3nt: TGTGCCAGCACCCAGGGTACTTTTTCACCCCTCCACTTT
j_gene: TRBJ1-6
v_gene: TRBV6-1
abundance: many
d_gene: .

CDR3aa: CASSEQTGLETQYF
CDR3nt: TGTGCCAGCAGTGAACAGACAGGGTTAGAGACCCAGTACTTC
j_gene: TRBJ2-5
v_gene: TRBV6-1
abundance: many
d_gene: TRBD1

CDR3aa: CASSLQGATNEKLFF
CDR3nt: TGTGCCAGCAGCTTACAGGGGGCGACTAATGAAAAACTGTTTTTT
j_gene: TRBJ1-4
v_gene: TRBV5-6
abundance: many
d_gene: TRBD1

CDR3aa: CASSQEWEGDYEQYF
CDR3nt: TGTGCCAGCAGCCAAGAATGGGAGGGGGACTACGAGCAGTACTTC
j_gene: TRBJ2-7
v_gene: TRBV14
abundance: .
d_gene: .

CDR3aa: CASSPRGSETQYF
CDR3nt: TGTGCCAGCTCACCGCGGGGTTCTGAGACCCAGTACTTC
j_gene: TRBJ2-5
v_gene: TRBV18
abundance: many
d_gene: .

CDR3aa: CSARVGRASGELFF
CDR3nt: TGCAGTGCTAGAGTTGGGAGGGCCAGCGGGGAGCTGTTTTTT
j_gene: TRBJ2-2
v_gene: TRBV20-1
abundance: many
d_gene: TRBD2

CDR3aa: CASSSSTDSPLHF
CDR3nt: TGTGCCAGCAGCTCATCGACAGATTCACCCCTCCACTTT
j_gene: TRBJ1-6
v_gene: TRBV3-1
abundance: many
d_gene: .